One sample yielded the 19 T cell receptor beta chains listed below, sequenced in a study of blood T cells in healthy people across ages. Primers used in a second PCR of about 7 to 12 cycles were a sample-barcoded 5' primer and a J-beta primer mix. One entry per CDR3 protein results from TCRdb running MiXCR on the 5' RACE reads. The sample contains 1,100,000 or so distinct CDR3 sequences, less than 50% of which appear only once. Sequencing was done on a sample of blood. The receptors derive from an older woman in good health.

The chain is built from TRBV20-1 and TRBJ1-1; TRBD1 is a possible D gene (5 bases). Germline V CDR1 and CDR2: DFQATT, SNEGSKA (reference sequence). CDR3 length: 13 amino acids. V dropped 3 bases and J dropped 4 bases, with 12 bases sitting between them. The CDR3 coding sequence is TGCAGTGCTAGTCAACAGGATGGCACTGAAGCTTTCTTT. Its translation: CSASQQDGTEAFF.

This clonotype was seen many times. This rearrangement joins TRBV27 to TRBJ2-7; 10 bases agree with TRBD2. The CDR3 totals 15 residues. Germline trimming cut 6 bases from V and 0 bases from J; bases unmatched to any gene: 5. Germline V lookup: CDR1 MNHEY, CDR2 SMNVEV (reference sequence). The CDR3 DNA reads TGTGCCAGCAGCCAAGGACTAGCGGACTCCTACGAGCAGTACTTC. Encoded protein: CASSQGLADSYEQYF.

This clonotype was found a few times. This chain connects TRBV7-6 to TRBJ1-2; the match to TRBD1 covers 7 bases. The CDR3 is made up of 15 amino acids. Germline-derived CDR1 and CDR2 are SGHVS and FNYEAQ. With V trimmed by 4 bases and J by 7 bases, 12 bases remained unmatched. The CDR3 sequence is CASSSIPGQLGGYTF. CDR3 nucleotide sequence: TGTGCCAGCAGCTCGATACCGGGACAGTTGGGTGGCTACACCTTC.

The chain combines TRBV20-1 with TRBJ2-7, with TRBD2 matching 10 bases. V trimming: 1 base; J trimming: 1 base; junction bases outside the gene matches: 7. The CDR3 spans 16 residues. Germline CDR1 reads DFQATT; CDR2 reads SNEGSKA (reference sequence). This CDR3 is CSARVGVGLASYEQYF. CDR3 coding DNA: TGCAGTGCTAGAGTAGGAGTGGGACTAGCGTCCTACGAGCAGTACTTC.

This clonotype was seen a few times. The rearrangement links TRBV29-1 to TRBJ2-1; D is unresolved. Germline V gene lookup returns CDR1 SQVTM and CDR2 ANQGSEA. The CDR3 is 12 residues long. V lost 8 bases, J lost 4 bases, and 12 bases lay in between. This CDR3 is CSTKLAYNEQFF. CDR3 DNA: TGCAGCACTAAACTGGCGTACAATGAGCAGTTCTTC.

This clonotype showed up just a few times. CDR3: CSARAQERITRPLGTQYF. CDR3 coding DNA: TGCAGTGCTAGAGCCCAGGAGCGGATAACTAGACCGCTGGGGACCCAGTACTTC. V is TRBV20-1 and J is TRBJ2-5, with D possibly TRBD2 on 5 matching bases. Trimming left V 1 base short and J 7 bases short, with 28 bases between. The germline CDR1 and CDR2 sequences are DFQATT and SNEGSKA (reference sequence). CDR3 size: 18 residues.

On this clonotype itself: One end of the junction fails to match germline, which may point to a read error. The chain is built from TRBV29-1 and TRBJ2-7; the match to TRBD2 covers 7 bases. Germline V gives CDR1 SQVTM, CDR2 ANQGSEA. The CDR3 is 12 residues long. CDR3 loop: CGVVGGDYEQYF. The CDR3 nucleotides read TGCGGCGTTGTGGGGGGGGACTACGAGCAGTACTTC.

This clonotype appeared a few times. The rearrangement links TRBV7-9 to TRBJ1-4; D unresolved. CDR1 is SEHNR, CDR2 FQNEAQ, per germline (reference sequence). The CDR3 contains 14 residues. V was pared by 5 bases and J by 4 bases, with 11 bases between. The DNA for the CDR3 is TGTGCCAGCAGCAGCACGGAGCTTAATGAAAAACTGTTTTTT. It yields the protein CASSSTELNEKLFF.

The chain has TRBV29-1 and TRBJ1-2; D is possibly TRBD1 (6 bases). Deletions cut 3 bases from V and 2 bases from J, with 10 bases between. CDR1 SQVTM and CDR2 ANQGSEA come from the germline V gene. CDR3 size: 13 residues. The CDR3 here is CSVDNRVNYGYTF. In DNA, the CDR3 is TGCAGCGTTGACAACAGGGTGAACTATGGCTACACCTTC.

Only a few counts were recorded for this clonotype. The chain links TRBV10-2 to TRBJ2-7, with D perhaps TRBD1 (7 bases). The CDR3 runs to 16 residues. V gave up 9 bases and J gave up 5 bases, with 26 bases separating them. Germline V gene lookup returns CDR1 WSHSY and CDR2 SAAADI. CDR3 protein: CASRSEGASAGHEQYF. CDR3 bases: TGCGCCAGTCGCTCGGAGGGGGCGTCAGCCGGCCACGAGCAGTACTTC.

This clonotype was detected a few times. The rearrangement joins TRBV4-1 to TRBJ2-1, with TRBD2 identical over 8 bases. CDR3 length: 15 amino acids. Germline CDR1 reads MGHRA; CDR2 reads YSYEKL. The V segment lost 3 bases and the J segment 6 bases; nucleotides outside the gene matches: 7. In DNA, the CDR3 is TGCGCCAGCAGCCAGCTTGGACTAGCCGGCAATGAGCAGTTCTTC. This translates into CASSQLGLAGNEQFF.

This clonotype was counted ten times or more. This chain connects TRBV10-3 to TRBJ2-3; D not resolved. The CDR3 has 12 amino acids. The germline V and J ends were trimmed by 6 bases and 6 bases, with 10 bases remaining between them. Germline V gives CDR1 ENHRY, CDR2 SYGVKD. The CDR3 nucleotides are TGTGCCATCAGAGCCCGTGGCGATACGCAGTATTTT. This gives the protein CAIRARGDTQYF.

The rearrangement links TRBV6-5 to TRBJ2-7; TRBD2 might be the D (6 bases). The length of the CDR3 is 18 residues. V was pared by 1 base and J by 7 bases, with 26 bases between. Germline CDR1 MNHEY, CDR2 SVGAGI. The CDR3 DNA sequence: TGTGCCAGCAGTTACTATGAAGGAGGGAATCCCTTTTACAATGAGCAGTACTTC. Protein: CASSYYEGGNPFYNEQYF.

The chain has TRBV7-2 and TRBJ2-3; weak D call: TRBD2 (5 bases). This CDR3 has 12 residues. Germline V gene sequence: CDR1 SGHTA, CDR2 FQGNSA. V shed 5 bases and J shed 5 bases, with 8 bases lying between them. CDR3 amino acids: CASSERIDTQYF. The CDR3, as DNA: TGTGCCAGCAGCGAGCGGATAGATACGCAGTATTTT.

V gene TRBV29-1 combines with J gene TRBJ1-2; 11 bases agree with TRBD1. The V gene end was trimmed by 1 base and the J gene end by 7 bases; junction bases not matched to a gene: 11. CDR1 and CDR2 (germline): SQVTM, ANQGSEA. The CDR3 has 16 residues. CDR3 sequence (DNA): TGCAGCGTTGAAGGGACCTCCGGGACAGGGGGGTTTGGCTACACCTTC. Translation: CSVEGTSGTGGFGYTF.

This clonotype was counted only a few times. CDR3 protein: CASSLSSLFQETQYF. The CDR3 nucleotides are TGTGCCAGCAGTTTATCCTCCCTTTTCCAAGAGACCCAGTACTTC. This chain joins TRBV27 and TRBJ2-5; D is unclear. Germline V gene data show CDR1 as MNHEY and CDR2 as SMNVEV (reference sequence). Trimming removed 0 bases at V and 1 base at J, with 9 bases between. The CDR3 spans 15 residues.

The chain couples TRBV6-2 or TRBV6-3 to TRBJ1-2; D is undetermined. CDR1 MNHEY and CDR2 SVGEGT come from the germline V gene. The CDR3 is made up of 14 amino acids. The V gene lost 8 bases and the J gene lost 0 bases, with 13 bases spanning the gap. CDR3 sequence reads: CASALHGSNYGYTF. As DNA, the CDR3 is TGTGCCAGCGCCCTCCATGGGTCTAACTATGGCTACACCTTC.

The chain has TRBV7-6 and TRBJ2-1; 15 nucleotides align to TRBD2. Germline CDR1 is SGHVS and CDR2 is FNYEAQ. With 1 base clipped from V and 1 base from J, the junction kept 5 bases outside the gene matches. This CDR3 contains 19 residues. Here the CDR3 DNA reads TGTGCCAGCAGCTTAGTAGGGACTAGCGGGAGGAGGTCCTACAATGAGCAGTTCTTC. Its translation: CASSLVGTSGRRSYNEQFF.

This clonotype was seen a handful of times. The chain carries TRBV29-1 and TRBJ2-7; D is possibly TRBD2 (6 bases). V lost 1 base to trimming and J lost 2 bases, with 15 bases between them. The CDR3 has 15 residues. Germline V CDR1 and CDR2: SQVTM, ANQGSEA. Here the CDR3 DNA reads TGCAGCGTTGAAGGAGGGGAGACGGGAGCCTACGAGCAGTACTTC. Protein: CSVEGGETGAYEQYF.